Below are 8 T cell receptor beta chains sequenced from a single sample in a study of cytomegalovirus exposure and HLA in healthy donors. PCR involved 60 Vbeta and 13 Jbeta primers. Clones were read by immunoSEQ multiplex PCR, and TCRdb kept only the in-frame ones, dropping some. This sample has around 120,000 clones; around 67% occur once, and the top ten carry 4% to 5%. Sequenced sample: PBMCs. These receptors came from a middle-aged woman in good health and CMV-seronegative.

The rearrangement links TRBV5-1 to TRBJ1-6; 8 nucleotides agree with TRBD1. There are 16 residues in the CDR3. With 0 bases clipped from V and 8 bases from J, the junction kept 7 bases outside the gene matches. CDR1 is SGHRS and CDR2 is YFSETQ in the germline V gene. CDR3 residues: CASSLVGGQDDSPLHF. The CDR3 DNA reads as TGCGCCAGCAGCTTGGTCGGGGGACAGGACGATTCACCCCTCCACTTT. Using reference TRBV5-1 and TRBJ1-6 for the parts outside the CDR3, the full variable domain is KAGVTQTPRYLIKTRGQQVTLSCSPISGHRSVSWYQQTPGQGLQFLFEYFSETQRNKGNFPGRFSGRQFSNSRSEMNVSTLELGDSALYLCASSLVGGQDDSPLHFGNGTRLTVT.

In its sample, this clone was seen once. The chain recombines TRBV18 with TRBJ1-1; maybe TRBD1 (5 bases). This CDR3 comprises 13 residues. The ends were cut back, 4 bases at V and 3 bases at J, with 9 bases in the middle. Germline CDR1 and CDR2: KGHSH and LQKENI. The CDR3 spells CASSRAGHTEAFF. The CDR3 coding sequence is TGTGCCAGCTCACGGGCAGGGCACACTGAAGCTTTCTTT. Looking up the rest from reference TRBV18 and TRBJ1-1 gives the full variable domain: NAGVMQNPRHLVRRRGQEARLRCSPMKGHSHVYWYRQLPEEGLKFMVYLQKENIIDESGMPKERFSAEFPKEGPSILRIQQVVRGDSAAYFCASSRAGHTEAFFGQGTRLTVV.

This rearrangement joins TRBV4-1 to TRBJ1-2; no reliable D call. Per the germline V gene, CDR1 is MGHRA and CDR2 is YSYEKL. CDR3 length: 14 residues. V lost 3 bases and J 5 bases, leaving 13 bases between the germline ends. The DNA of the CDR3 is TGCGCCAGCAGCCATGGGAAGGGAGTATATGGCTACACCTTC. This codes for CASSHGKGVYGYTF.

Turning to this clone: Compared with germline, one end of the junction differs, possibly owing to a read error. V usage is TRBV7-9 and J usage is TRBJ2-3; D is possibly TRBD2 (6 bases). CDR3 length equals 18 residues. The germline gives CDR1 SEHNR, CDR2 FQNEAQ (reference sequence). The CDR3 DNA follows: TGTTCCAGCAGTCTATGGTCTGTGGCGGGGAGAAACACAGATACGCAGTATTTT. It codes for CSSSLWSVAGRNTDTQYF.

V and J are TRBV5-5 and TRBJ1-2; 9 nucleotides align to TRBD1. V lost 4 bases, J lost 5 bases, and 12 bases stayed unmatched. CDR1 and CDR2 from the germline V gene are SGHKS and YYEKEE (reference sequence). There are 16 residues in the CDR3. CDR3 region: CASSHSGTGRVYGYTF. The CDR3, as DNA: TGTGCCAGCAGCCACTCTGGGACAGGGCGAGTGTATGGCTACACCTTC.

The genes are TRBV6-1 and TRBJ2-5, with D uncertain. This CDR3 contains 14 residues. CDR1 MNHNS and CDR2 SASEGT come from the germline V gene. Trimming shortened V by 5 bases and J by 1 base, and 11 bases separated the two germline ends. CDR3 bases: TGTGCCAGCAGTTCCCAGTGGTCCCAAGAGACCCAGTACTTC. The encoded protein is CASSSQWSQETQYF.

The gene calls are TRBV7-9 and TRBJ2-3; 7 bases map to TRBD1. The ends lost 5 bases at V and 7 bases at J; junction bases unmatched: 18. The germline gives CDR1 SEHNR, CDR2 FQNEAQ (reference sequence). The CDR3 spans 17 residues. CDR3 bases: TGTGCCAGCAGCACAGAATCCCCGGGACAGAGGCCCAATACGCAGTATTTT. Translation: CASSTESPGQRPNTQYF.

J is TRBJ2-1 and V is TRBV5-1; TRBD2 agrees at 11 bases. The V segment lost 4 bases and the J segment 5 bases; nucleotides outside the gene matches: 11. Germline V gene lookup returns CDR1 SGHRS and CDR2 YFSETQ. The CDR3 has 17 amino acids. The CDR3 region is CASSPTFGTSGNNEQFF. The CDR3 bases are TGCGCCAGCAGCCCCACCTTCGGGACTAGCGGTAACAATGAGCAGTTCTTC.